This T cell receptor beta chain was profiled in a study of CD8+CD57+ T cells in acquired aplastic anemia. Study background: An average of approximately 3.4 ug of DNA was obtained from sorted CD4+ and CD8+ cells.

V was pared by 1 base and J by 1 base, with 10 bases of the junction left unmatched. The CDR3 length is 17 residues. Looked up from germline, CDR1 is SGHNT and CDR2 is YYREEE (reference sequence). Profiling of TCR beta VDJ combinations and CDR3 sequences used genomic DNA as template. A single record per CDR3 protein comes from TCRdb applying MiXCR to the reads. The data show approximately 180,000 distinct CDR3 sequences, around 60% seen once. CD8+CD57+ cell expansion, shown by flow cytometry, had occurred in the patients selected for sequencing. All patients were therapy-naive when blood was sampled. Of note for this clonotype: Its target is not known.

Study-wide points: Patients shared around 30 CD8+ CDR3 sequences with controls. Significant differences in CD8+ Simpson's diversity were not observed between patients and controls.

The origin of this receptor is a human donor with aplastic anemia. The V call is TRBV5-4, the J call TRBJ1-1, with 7 bases matching TRBD1. Sequencing was done on a sample of sorted CD4+, CD8+, or CD8+CD57+ T cells (not recorded which) from PBMCs. In nucleotides, the CDR3 is TGTGCCAGCAGCTTGAAGAGGGGGCTGGGGGCGAACACTGAAGCTTTCTTT. It codes for CASSLKRGLGANTEAFF.